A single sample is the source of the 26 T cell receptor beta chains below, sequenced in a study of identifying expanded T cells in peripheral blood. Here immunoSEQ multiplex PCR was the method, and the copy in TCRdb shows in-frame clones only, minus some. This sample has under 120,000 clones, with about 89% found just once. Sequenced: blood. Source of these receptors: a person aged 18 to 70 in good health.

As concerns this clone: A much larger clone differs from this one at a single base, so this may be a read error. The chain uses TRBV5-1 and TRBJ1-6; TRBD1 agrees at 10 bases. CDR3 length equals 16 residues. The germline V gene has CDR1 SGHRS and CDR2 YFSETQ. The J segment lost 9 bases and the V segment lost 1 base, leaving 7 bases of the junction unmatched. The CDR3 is CASSLRGQGVRSPLHF. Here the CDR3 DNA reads TGCGCCAGCAGCTTGAGAGGACAGGGGGTACGTTCACCCCTCCACTTT.

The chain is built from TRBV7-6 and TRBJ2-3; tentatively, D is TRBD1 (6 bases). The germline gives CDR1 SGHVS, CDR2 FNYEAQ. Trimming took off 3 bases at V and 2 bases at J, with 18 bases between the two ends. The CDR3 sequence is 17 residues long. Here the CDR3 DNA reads TGTGCCAGCAGCTTGGGGTGGGGGCGAGAAGCCACAGATACGCAGTATTTT. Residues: CASSLGWGREATDTQYF.

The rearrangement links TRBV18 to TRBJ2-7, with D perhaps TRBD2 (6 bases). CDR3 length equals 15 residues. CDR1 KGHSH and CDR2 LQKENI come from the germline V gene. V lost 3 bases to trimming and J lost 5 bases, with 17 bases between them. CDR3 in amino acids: CASSPRVVRGNEQYF. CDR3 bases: TGTGCCAGCTCACCCCGGGTGGTACGGGGGAACGAGCAGTACTTC.

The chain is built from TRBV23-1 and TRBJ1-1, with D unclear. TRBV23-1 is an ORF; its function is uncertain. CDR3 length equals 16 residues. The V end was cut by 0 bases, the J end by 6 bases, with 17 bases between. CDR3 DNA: TGCGCCAGCAGTCAATCGTGGGCAGCCGCAACCCCTGAAGCTTTCTTT. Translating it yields CASSQSWAAATPEAFF.

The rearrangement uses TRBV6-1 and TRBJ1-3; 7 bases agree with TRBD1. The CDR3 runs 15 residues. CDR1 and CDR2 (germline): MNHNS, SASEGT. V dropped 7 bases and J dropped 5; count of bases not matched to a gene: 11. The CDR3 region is CASTIPRQGRNTIYF. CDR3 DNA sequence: TGTGCCAGCACCATACCCCGACAGGGACGAAACACCATATATTTT.

The CDR3 here is CASGGGRGDTQYF. In DNA form, the CDR3 reads TGTGCCAGCGGGGGGGGGCGAGGAGATACGCAGTATTTT. This chain joins TRBV7-2 and TRBJ2-3, with D perhaps TRBD2 (7 bases). This CDR3 is built from 13 residues. The V gene lost 8 bases and the J gene lost 5 bases, with 14 bases spanning the gap. Germline assignment: CDR1 SGHTA and CDR2 FQGNSA.

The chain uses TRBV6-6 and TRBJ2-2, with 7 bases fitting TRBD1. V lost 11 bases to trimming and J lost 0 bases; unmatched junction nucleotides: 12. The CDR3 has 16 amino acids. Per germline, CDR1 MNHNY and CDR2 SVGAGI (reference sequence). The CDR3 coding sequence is TGTGCCGCCCGGGACAGCAGTTTTACGAACACCGGGGAGCTGTTTTTT. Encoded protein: CAARDSSFTNTGELFF.

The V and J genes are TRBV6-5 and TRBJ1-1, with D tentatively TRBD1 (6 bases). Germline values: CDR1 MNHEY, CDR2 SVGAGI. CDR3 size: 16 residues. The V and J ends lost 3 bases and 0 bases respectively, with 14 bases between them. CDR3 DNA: TGTGCCAGCAGTTATGGGCTGGGGGCCATGAACACTGAAGCTTTCTTT. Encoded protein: CASSYGLGAMNTEAFF.

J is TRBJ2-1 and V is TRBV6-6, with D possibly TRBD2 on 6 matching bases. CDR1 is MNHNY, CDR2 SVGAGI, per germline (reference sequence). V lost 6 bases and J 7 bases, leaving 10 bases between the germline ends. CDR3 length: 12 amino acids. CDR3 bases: TGTGCCAGCAGGAAGGAGGGTAATGAGCAGTTCTTC. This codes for CASRKEGNEQFF.

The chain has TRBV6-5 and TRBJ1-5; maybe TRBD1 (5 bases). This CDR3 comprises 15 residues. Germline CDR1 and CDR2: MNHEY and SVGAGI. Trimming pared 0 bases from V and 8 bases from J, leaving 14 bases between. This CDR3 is CASSYSGRAYEPQHF. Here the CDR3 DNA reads TGTGCCAGCAGTTACTCCGGCAGGGCTTACGAGCCCCAGCATTTT.

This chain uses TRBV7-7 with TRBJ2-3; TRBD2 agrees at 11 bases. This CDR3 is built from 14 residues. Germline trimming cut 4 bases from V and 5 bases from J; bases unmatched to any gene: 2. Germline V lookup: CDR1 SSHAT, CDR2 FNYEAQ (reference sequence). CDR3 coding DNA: TGTGCCAGCAGCTCCGGGACTAGCGGAGATACGCAGTATTTT. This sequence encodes CASSSGTSGDTQYF.

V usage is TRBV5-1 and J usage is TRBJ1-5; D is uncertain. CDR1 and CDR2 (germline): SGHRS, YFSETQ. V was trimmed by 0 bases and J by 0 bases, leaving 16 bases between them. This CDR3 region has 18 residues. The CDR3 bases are TGCGCCAGCAGCTTGGAGGCCCGGTCCCCATATAGCAATCAGCCCCAGCATTTT. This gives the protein CASSLEARSPYSNQPQHF.

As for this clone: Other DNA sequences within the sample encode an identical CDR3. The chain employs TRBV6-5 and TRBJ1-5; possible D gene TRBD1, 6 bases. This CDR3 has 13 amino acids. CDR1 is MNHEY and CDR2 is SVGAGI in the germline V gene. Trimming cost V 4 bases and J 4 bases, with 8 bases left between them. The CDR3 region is CASSSQGNQPQHF. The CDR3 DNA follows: TGTGCCAGCAGTTCACAGGGAAATCAGCCCCAGCATTTT.

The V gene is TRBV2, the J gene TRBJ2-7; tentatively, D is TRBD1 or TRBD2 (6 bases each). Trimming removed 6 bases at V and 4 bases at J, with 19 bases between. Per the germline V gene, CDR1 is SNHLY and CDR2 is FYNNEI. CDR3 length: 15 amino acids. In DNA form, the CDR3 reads TGTGCCAGCAGCAACGACAGGCCCCGGGGGTACGAGCAGTACTTC. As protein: CASSNDRPRGYEQYF.

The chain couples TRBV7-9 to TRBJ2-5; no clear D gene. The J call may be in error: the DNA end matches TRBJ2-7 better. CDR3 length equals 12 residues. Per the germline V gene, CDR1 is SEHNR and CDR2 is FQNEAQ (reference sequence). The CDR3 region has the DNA TGTGCCAGCAGCTCACAAGGGAACGAGCAGTACTTC. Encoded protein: CASSSQGNEQYF.

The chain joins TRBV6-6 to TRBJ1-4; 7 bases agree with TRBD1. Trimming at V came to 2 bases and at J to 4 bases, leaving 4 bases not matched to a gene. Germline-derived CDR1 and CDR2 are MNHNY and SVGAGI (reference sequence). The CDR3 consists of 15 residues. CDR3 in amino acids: CASSYRDSYNEKLFF. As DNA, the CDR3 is TGTGCCAGCAGTTACCGGGACAGCTATAATGAAAAACTGTTTTTT.

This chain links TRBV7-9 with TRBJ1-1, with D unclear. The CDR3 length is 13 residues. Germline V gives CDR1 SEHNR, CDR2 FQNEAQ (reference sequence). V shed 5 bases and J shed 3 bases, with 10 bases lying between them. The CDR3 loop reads CASSLKRDTEAFF. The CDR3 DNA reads TGTGCCAGCAGCCTGAAGCGCGACACTGAAGCTTTCTTT.

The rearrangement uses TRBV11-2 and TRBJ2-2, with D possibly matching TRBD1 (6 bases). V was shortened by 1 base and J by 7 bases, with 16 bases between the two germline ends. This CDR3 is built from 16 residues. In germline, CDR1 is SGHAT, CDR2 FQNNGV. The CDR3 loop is CASSLGRRGWSGELFF. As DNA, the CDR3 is TGTGCCAGCAGCTTAGGTCGCAGGGGCTGGAGCGGGGAGCTGTTTTTT.

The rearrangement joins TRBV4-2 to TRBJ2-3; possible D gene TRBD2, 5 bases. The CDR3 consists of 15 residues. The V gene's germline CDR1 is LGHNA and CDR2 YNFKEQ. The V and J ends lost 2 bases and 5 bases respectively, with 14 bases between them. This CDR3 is CASSQPGLAVDTQYF. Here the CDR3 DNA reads TGTGCCAGCAGCCAACCCGGGCTAGCTGTAGATACGCAGTATTTT.

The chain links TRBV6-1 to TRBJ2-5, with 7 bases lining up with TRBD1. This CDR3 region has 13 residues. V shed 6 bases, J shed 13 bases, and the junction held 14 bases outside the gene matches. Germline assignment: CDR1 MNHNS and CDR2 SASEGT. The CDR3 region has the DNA TGTGCCAGCAGCCCCCCCGGGACAGCCCGGGGGTACTTC. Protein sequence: CASSPPGTARGYF.

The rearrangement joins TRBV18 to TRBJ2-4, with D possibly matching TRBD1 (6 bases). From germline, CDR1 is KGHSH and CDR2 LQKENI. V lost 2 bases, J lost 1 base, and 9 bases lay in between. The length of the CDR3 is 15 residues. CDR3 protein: CASSPNGQAKNIQYF. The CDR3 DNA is TGTGCCAGCTCACCAAACGGACAGGCCAAAAACATTCAGTACTTC.

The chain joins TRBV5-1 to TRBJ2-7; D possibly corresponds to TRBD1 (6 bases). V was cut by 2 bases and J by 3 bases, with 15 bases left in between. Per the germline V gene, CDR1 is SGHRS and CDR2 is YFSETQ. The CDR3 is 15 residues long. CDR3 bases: TGCGCCAGCAGCTTAAAAATTGGACAGTACTACGAGCAGTACTTC. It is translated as CASSLKIGQYYEQYF.

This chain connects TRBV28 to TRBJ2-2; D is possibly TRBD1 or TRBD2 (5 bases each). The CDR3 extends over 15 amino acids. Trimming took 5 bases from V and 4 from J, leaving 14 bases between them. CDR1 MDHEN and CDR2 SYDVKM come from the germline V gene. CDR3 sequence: CASSPIRGSTGELFF. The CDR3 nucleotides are TGTGCCAGCAGTCCTATTCGGGGCAGCACCGGGGAGCTGTTTTTT.

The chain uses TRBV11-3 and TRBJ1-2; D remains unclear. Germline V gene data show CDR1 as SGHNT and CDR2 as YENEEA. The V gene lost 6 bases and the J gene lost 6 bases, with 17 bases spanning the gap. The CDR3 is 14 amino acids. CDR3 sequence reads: CASSQSWAGDGYTF. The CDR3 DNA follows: TGTGCCAGCAGTCAATCCTGGGCGGGAGATGGCTACACCTTC.

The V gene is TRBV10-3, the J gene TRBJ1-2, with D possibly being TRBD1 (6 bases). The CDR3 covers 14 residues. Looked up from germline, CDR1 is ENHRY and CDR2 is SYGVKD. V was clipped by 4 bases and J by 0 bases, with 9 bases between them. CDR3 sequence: CAISGTVANYGYTF. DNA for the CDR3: TGTGCCATCAGTGGGACAGTTGCTAACTATGGCTACACCTTC.

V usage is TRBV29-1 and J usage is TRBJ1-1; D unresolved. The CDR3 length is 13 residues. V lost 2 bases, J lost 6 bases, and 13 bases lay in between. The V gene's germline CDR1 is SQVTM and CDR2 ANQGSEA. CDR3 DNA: TGCAGCGTTGAAACTGCCCTGCCCCCTGAAGCTTTCTTT. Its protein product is CSVETALPPEAFF.